The rows below give T cell receptor beta chains drawn from one sample of a study of OX40 agonist ivuxolimab in advanced cancers. Clones were sequenced by immunoSEQ multiplex PCR, and TCRdb holds only the in-frame ones, with some missing. The sample lists about 52,000 clones, about 84% occurring once. This specimen consisted of CD4+ or CD8+ T cells sorted from blood, obtained in a trial of the OX40 agonist ivuxolimab. These receptors were taken from an adult with an advanced solid tumor such as melanoma, head and neck, liver or kidney cancer. Both conserved end residues are part of each CDR3.

j_gene: TRBJ1-6; v_gene: TRBV5-4; CDR3aa: CASSTGGDSPLHF
j_gene: TRBJ1-3; v_gene: TRBV30; CDR3aa: CAWETGTGNTIYF
j_gene: TRBJ1-1; v_gene: TRBV6-4; CDR3aa: CASKNRANTEAFF
j_gene: TRBJ1-1; v_gene: TRBV5-8; CDR3aa: CASSVRGAEAFF
j_gene: TRBJ1-1; v_gene: TRBV11-2; CDR3aa: CASSPQTGEAFF
j_gene: TRBJ1-2; v_gene: TRBV9; CDR3aa: CASTRDRGDGYTF
j_gene: TRBJ1-5; v_gene: TRBV7-2; CDR3aa: CASRRGPGGSNQPQHF
j_gene: TRBJ2-3; v_gene: TRBV11-2; CDR3aa: CASSPRGQGSTDTQYF
j_gene: TRBJ2-3; v_gene: TRBV11-1; CDR3aa: CASSSGTGMGDTQYF
j_gene: TRBJ1-1; v_gene: TRBV28; CDR3aa: CASSFEAGNTEAFF
j_gene: TRBJ1-6; v_gene: TRBV2; CDR3aa: CASAGGATYPYNSPLHF
j_gene: TRBJ1-4; v_gene: TRBV27; CDR3aa: CASSLGDEKLFF
j_gene: TRBJ2-7; v_gene: TRBV18; CDR3aa: CASSPESVIYEQYF
j_gene: TRBJ1-4; v_gene: TRBV28; CDR3aa: CASNRGSGGKLFF
j_gene: TRBJ2-2; v_gene: TRBV4-1; CDR3aa: CASSQVHGELFF
j_gene: TRBJ2-2; v_gene: TRBV7-2; CDR3aa: CASSLVARAKNTGELFF
j_gene: TRBJ2-7; v_gene: TRBV7-6; CDR3aa: CASSLGTGAYEQYF
j_gene: TRBJ2-3; v_gene: TRBV4-3; CDR3aa: CASSQDTDTDTQYF
j_gene: TRBJ2-5; v_gene: TRBV5-4; CDR3aa: CASSSPPGNQETQYF
j_gene: TRBJ2-3; v_gene: TRBV9; CDR3aa: CASSGAGGATDTQYF
j_gene: TRBJ1-2; v_gene: TRBV4-3; CDR3aa: CASSPVGGDYGYTF
j_gene: TRBJ1-5; v_gene: TRBV15; CDR3aa: CATSRDTNQPQHF
j_gene: TRBJ2-7; v_gene: TRBV14; CDR3aa: CASSQGGSGPFYEQYF